This note documents a single TCR beta chain sequence. The data were taken from a study of blood T cell repertoires in COVID-19. The wider study: Samples taken during acute and convalescent COVID-19 were collected in the United States, Italy and Spain. PBMCs, B-cell-depleted T cells, or T cells provided the cDNA or gDNA that made up the material.

Only in-frame clones appear in the TCRdb table, and some are missing; sequencing was by immunoSEQ multiplex PCR. The sample contains 44,000 or so clones, about nine tenths of which appear only once. The CDR3 has 15 residues. Trimming removed 3 bases from V and 1 base from J, with 14 bases in between. CDR1 is SQVTM, CDR2 ANQGSEA, per germline. The receptor's source is a human donor in a cohort sampled during active COVID-19. What was sequenced was peripheral blood. The chain couples TRBV29-1 to TRBJ2-3, with D possibly TRBD2 on 6 matching bases. Here the CDR3 reads CSVDSGSGGTDTQYF. CDR3 DNA sequence: TGCAGCGTTGACTCCGGTTCGGGGGGCACAGATACGCAGTATTTT.